This entry lists 8 T cell receptor beta chains sequenced from one sample in a study of T-cell reconstitution after alpha-beta-depleted transplantation in children. The authors prepared the TCRbeta library with unique molecular identifiers. One entry per CDR3 protein results from TCRdb running MiXCR on the PCR reads. The sample lists about 200,000 distinct CDR3 sequences, about 8.4% seen once, with 35% to 45% in the top ten. The sequences come from PBMCs, mostly from graft donor cells, collected 360 days after TCRalphabeta/CD19-depleted stem cell transplant. The receptor set was obtained from a male patient aged 2 to 9 who had a stem cell transplant for acute myeloid leukemia, so the T cells may come from the graft donor.

This clonotype showed up many times. The CDR3 coding sequence is TGTGCCAGCATGGCGGCGGGGGGGCCGGATGAGCAGTTCTTC. Residues: CASMAAGGPDEQFF. This chain joins TRBV2 and TRBJ2-1; 9 nucleotides line up with TRBD2. The CDR3 loop spans 14 amino acids. The V gene's germline CDR1 is SNHLY and CDR2 FYNNEI. Trimming cost V 7 bases and J 8 bases; bases outside gene matches: 9.

The chain joins TRBV12-3 or TRBV12-4 to TRBJ2-1, with 11 bases aligning to TRBD2. The CDR3 runs to 16 residues. Germline trimming cut 6 bases from V and 10 bases from J; bases unmatched to any gene: 14. CDR3: CASSPSGLAAGVEQFF. CDR3 coding DNA: TGTGCCAGCAGCCCTTCGGGACTAGCGGCAGGGGTGGAGCAGTTCTTC.

This clonotype was observed a handful of times. V is TRBV7-3 and J is TRBJ2-5, with TRBD2 matching 8 bases. The CDR3 extends over 13 amino acids. The V gene end was trimmed by 4 bases and the J gene end by 13 bases; junction bases not matched to a gene: 11. The germline CDR1 and CDR2 sequences are SGHTA and FQGTGA. CDR3 protein: CASSSPGTRVLYF. The DNA of the CDR3 is TGTGCCAGCAGCTCCCCCGGGACTAGGGTGCTGTACTTC.

The rearrangement links TRBV7-8 to TRBJ1-1, with D perhaps matching TRBD1 (6 bases). There are 12 residues in the CDR3. Germline V gene data show CDR1 as SGHVS and CDR2 as FQNEAQ. V was pared by 11 bases and J by 2 bases, with 12 bases between. DNA for the CDR3: TGTGCCGCTTGGGGGGCCAACACTGAAGCTTTCTTT. Its protein is CAAWGANTEAFF.

Only a few counts were recorded for this clonotype. This chain links TRBV7-9 with TRBJ1-2, with D perhaps matching TRBD1 (6 bases). The CDR3 has 15 residues. The ends were cut back, 1 base at V and 5 bases at J, with 14 bases in the middle. Germline values: CDR1 SEHNR, CDR2 FQNEAQ (reference sequence). CDR3 protein: CASSLEAGEGYGYTF. CDR3 DNA sequence: TGTGCCAGCAGCTTAGAGGCAGGGGAAGGTTATGGCTACACCTTC.

This chain links TRBV20-1 with TRBJ1-5; tentatively, D is TRBD1 (5 bases). The CDR3 loop spans 13 amino acids. Trimming removed 3 bases at V and 3 bases at J, with 9 bases between. The germline gives CDR1 DFQATT, CDR2 SNEGSKA (reference sequence). The CDR3 bases are TGCAGTGCTAGCGGCAGGGTCAATCAGCCCCAGCATTTT. It encodes CSASGRVNQPQHF.

This clonotype has a count of ten or more. The chain is built from TRBV3-1 and TRBJ2-7; D unclear. The CDR3 runs to 13 residues. Per germline, CDR1 LGHDT and CDR2 YNNKEL (reference sequence). Trimming left V 3 bases short and J 7 bases short, with 13 bases between. The CDR3 here is CASSHESATEQYF. As DNA, the CDR3 is TGTGCCAGCAGCCATGAATCGGCCACTGAGCAGTACTTC.

This clonotype was recorded at least ten times. This rearrangement joins TRBV12-3 or TRBV12-4 to TRBJ2-5; 8 bases map to TRBD2. The V segment lost 6 bases and the J segment 2 bases; nucleotides outside the gene matches: 5. The CDR3 runs to 14 residues. Here the CDR3 reads CASSLGLVQETQYF. CDR3 DNA sequence: TGTGCCAGCAGCCTGGGACTAGTGCAAGAGACCCAGTACTTC.